The entry below describes one TCR beta chain. The sample is drawn from a study of shared T cell receptors in the human thymus. The protocol was immunoSEQ multiplex PCR, while the TCRdb copy is restricted to in-frame clones and leaves out a portion. The sample consists of some 760,000 clones, approximately 83% of them appearing once. Separately, the same data were catalogued under a study of human thymus T cells. That paper notes: Thymus was obtained from resections taken during corrective heart surgery.

Sequencing input: thymocytes. The receptor was isolated from a girl in the first two years of life with a congenital heart defect.

CDR3 residues: CASSVGQVSGNTIYF. DNA of the CDR3: TGTGCCAGCAGCGTCGGACAGGTATCTGGAAACACCATATATTTT. This chain uses TRBV9 with TRBJ1-3; 7 bases align to TRBD1. The length of the CDR3 is 15 residues. V was pared by 2 bases and J by 1 base, with 3 bases of the junction left unmatched. From germline, CDR1 is SGDLS and CDR2 YYNGEE.